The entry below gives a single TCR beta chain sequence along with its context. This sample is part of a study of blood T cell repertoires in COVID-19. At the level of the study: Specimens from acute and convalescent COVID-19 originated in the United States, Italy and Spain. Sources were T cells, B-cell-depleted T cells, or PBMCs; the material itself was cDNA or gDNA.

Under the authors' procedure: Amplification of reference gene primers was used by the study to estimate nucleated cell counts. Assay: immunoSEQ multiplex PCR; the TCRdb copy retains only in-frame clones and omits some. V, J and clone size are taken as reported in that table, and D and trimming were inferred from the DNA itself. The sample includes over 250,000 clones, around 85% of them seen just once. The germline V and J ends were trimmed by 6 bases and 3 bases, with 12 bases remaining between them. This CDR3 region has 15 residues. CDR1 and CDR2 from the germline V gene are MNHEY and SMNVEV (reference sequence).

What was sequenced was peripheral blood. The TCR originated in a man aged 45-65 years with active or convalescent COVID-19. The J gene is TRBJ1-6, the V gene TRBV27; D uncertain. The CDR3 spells CASSLPRVYNSPLHF. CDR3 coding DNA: TGTGCCAGCAGCCTCCCCCGGGTCTATAATTCACCCCTCCACTTT.